Included here is one T cell receptor (beta chain) sequence, with context. Its specificity is not known. For CDR3 and TCR beta VDJ profiling, genomic DNA was the template used. TCRdb fed the reads into MiXCR, producing one record per CDR3 protein. The sample holds about 110,000 distinct CDR3 sequences, 51% seen once. This specimen comes from a study of CD8+CD57+ T cells in acquired aplastic anemia. On the study more broadly: Sorted cells (CD4+ and CD8+) yielded DNA amounts that averaged approximately 3.2 ug. An average of roughly 10 million reads for CD4+ cells was obtained from healthy donors.

Overall study results and limits: Sharing between patients and controls was observed for twenty-nine CD8+ CDR3 sequences. Controls and patients did not differ significantly in CD8+ Simpson's diversity.

After removal of 3 bases from V and 9 bases from J, the junction contained 7 bases not matched to a gene. There are 14 residues in the CDR3. Specimen: sorted CD4+, CD8+, or CD8+CD57+ T cells (not recorded which) from PBMCs. The genes are TRBV12-3 or TRBV12-4 and TRBJ1-5; 8 nucleotides match TRBD1. This TCR was recovered from a human donor in good health, serving as a control. The CDR3 loop is CASSLGAGGRPQHF. The CDR3 DNA reads as TGTGCCAGCAGTTTGGGGGCAGGGGGCCGGCCCCAGCATTTT.